Following are 24 T cell receptor beta chains from one sample sequenced in a study of T cell responses to AZD1222 COVID-19 vaccine. Data came from immunoSEQ multiplex PCR; TCRdb stores just in-frame clones and leaves some out. The profile covers about 93,000 clones, with approximately 83% appearing a single time and 5.5% to 7% taken by the ten largest. The specimen was peripheral blood, collected on day 0 of AZD1222 vaccination. These receptors were collected from an adult in good health.

The chain combines TRBV15 with TRBJ1-5; 7 bases agree with TRBD1. Germline CDR1 and CDR2: LNHNV and YYDKDF (reference sequence). Germline trimming cut 1 base from V and 3 bases from J; bases unmatched to any gene: 3. The CDR3 contains 15 residues. The CDR3 DNA sequence: TGTGCCACCAGCAGAGCGACAGGGATCAATCAGCCCCAGCATTTT. It yields the protein CATSRATGINQPQHF.

This chain joins TRBV9 and TRBJ1-6; 9 positions agree with TRBD1. Germline V gene data show CDR1 as SGDLS and CDR2 as YYNGEE. The CDR3 contains 15 residues. V gave up 3 bases and J gave up 9 bases; unmatched junction bases: 7. Here the CDR3 DNA reads TGTGCCAGCAGCGGAGGGACAGGGAGTAGTTCACCCCTCCACTTT. Protein sequence: CASSGGTGSSSPLHF.

The V call is TRBV11-2, the J call TRBJ2-7; TRBD1 matches at 9 bases. This CDR3 comprises 14 residues. Trimming removed 4 bases from V and 4 bases from J; junction bases left unmatched: 5. The V gene's germline CDR1 is SGHAT and CDR2 FQNNGV. CDR3 nucleotide sequence: TGTGCCAGCAGCTCCCTCGACAGGGGGTACGAGCAGTACTTC. Translated, it gives CASSSLDRGYEQYF.

The chain joins TRBV11-2 to TRBJ2-1; D may be TRBD2 (5 bases). The V and J ends lost 4 bases and 4 bases respectively, with 20 bases between them. This CDR3 spans 17 amino acids. Per germline, CDR1 SGHAT and CDR2 FQNNGV. For the CDR3, the DNA is TGTGCCAGCAGCTCTAAACTAGTCCGGGGTTTATACAATGAGCAGTTCTTC. Protein: CASSSKLVRGLYNEQFF.

The genes are TRBV7-2 and TRBJ1-2; 7 positions agree with TRBD1. Germline assignment: CDR1 SGHTA and CDR2 FQGNSA. The CDR3 extends over 14 amino acids. The junction had 11 bases not matched to a gene; V was cut back by 5 bases and J by 8 bases. CDR3 in DNA: TGTGCCAGCAGCGTCGACAGGGTGGCGAGCGGCTACACCTTC. It encodes CASSVDRVASGYTF.

The rearrangement joins TRBV7-9 to TRBJ1-2; D unresolved. This CDR3 region has 12 residues. Trimming cost V 0 bases and J 7 bases, with 6 bases left between them. Germline V gene data show CDR1 as SEHNR and CDR2 as FQNEAQ (reference sequence). The CDR3 is CASSLAGPGYTF. The DNA for the CDR3 is TGTGCCAGCAGCTTAGCAGGGCCTGGCTACACCTTC. Filled out from reference TRBV7-9 and TRBJ1-2, the complete variable domain reads DTGVSQNPRHKITKRGQNVTFRCDPISEHNRLYWYRQTLGQGPEFLTYFQNEAQLEKSRLLSDRFSAERPKGSFSTLEIQRTEQGDSAMYLCASSLAGPGYTFGSGTRLTVV.

The chain is built from TRBV25-1 and TRBJ1-5, with 7 bases that match TRBD1. There are 13 residues in the CDR3. CDR1 and CDR2 (germline): MGHDK, SYGVNS. V lost 4 bases to trimming and J lost 4 bases; unmatched junction nucleotides: 1. This CDR3 is CASSGTGNQPQHF. The CDR3, as DNA: TGTGCCAGCAGTGGGACAGGAAATCAGCCCCAGCATTTT.

This chain connects TRBV28 to TRBJ2-7, with TRBD1 matching 9 bases. In germline, CDR1 is MDHEN, CDR2 SYDVKM. The junction had 12 bases not matched to a gene; V was cut back by 5 bases and J by 7 bases. The CDR3 has 15 residues. The DNA for the CDR3 is TGTGCCAGCAGTGCAGGGACAGGGTATGAGGGGGAGCAGTACTTC. Translated: CASSAGTGYEGEQYF.

The rearrangement joins TRBV13 to TRBJ1-6, with D possibly TRBD1 on 5 matching bases. Germline V gene data show CDR1 as PRHDT and CDR2 as FYEKMQ (reference sequence). Trimming pared 5 bases from V and 6 bases from J, leaving 14 bases between. The CDR3 is 15 residues long. The CDR3 loop reads CASSPHSGFNSPLHF. The CDR3 bases are TGTGCCAGCAGCCCCCACTCAGGGTTTAATTCACCCCTCCACTTT.

The chain uses TRBV7-2 and TRBJ1-4; possible D gene TRBD1, 5 bases. Germline-derived CDR1 and CDR2 are SGHTA and FQGNSA. V lost 5 bases and J lost 5, with 15 bases in between. CDR3 length: 15 amino acids. DNA of the CDR3: TGTGCCAGCAGCAAAAAACGGGGCCTAAATGAAAAACTGTTTTTT. It encodes CASSKKRGLNEKLFF.

The chain uses TRBV3-1 (or the pseudogene TRBV3-2) and TRBJ1-2; tentatively, D is TRBD1 (6 bases). V lost 0 bases and J lost 4, with 9 bases in between. Germline V lookup: CDR1 LGHDT, CDR2 YNNKEL (reference sequence). The CDR3 is 14 amino acids. The CDR3 region is CASSQEGTPYGYTF. In DNA, the CDR3 is TGTGCCAGCAGCCAAGAGGGGACACCCTATGGCTACACCTTC.

The table lists this clone with a few counts. This chain connects TRBV19 to TRBJ1-6, with D unclear. V dropped 7 bases and J dropped 7 bases, with 11 bases sitting between them. Looked up from germline, CDR1 is LNHDA and CDR2 is SQIVND (reference sequence). CDR3 length: 13 residues. In nucleotides, the CDR3 is TGTGCCAGTACGCCGGGAGGAAATTCACCCCTCCACTTT. This gives the protein CASTPGGNSPLHF.

Here the CDR3 DNA reads TGTGCCAGCAGCTTGTACTCCTACGAGCAGTACTTC. Translated: CASSLYSYEQYF. The chain joins TRBV11-3 to TRBJ2-7; D gene unclear. V was trimmed by 3 bases and J by 0 bases, leaving 3 bases between them. CDR1 is SGHNT and CDR2 is YENEEA in the germline V gene. CDR3 length: 12 residues.

This rearrangement joins TRBV12-5 to TRBJ1-5; D not certain. The CDR3 runs 16 residues. The V end was cut by 0 bases, the J end by 0 bases, with 9 bases between. The V gene's germline CDR1 is LGHNT and CDR2 FRNRAP. CDR3 in DNA: TGTGCTAGTGGTTTGGTAGCAGGCCTTAGCAATCAGCCCCAGCATTTT. Translation gives CASGLVAGLSNQPQHF.

V and J are TRBV18 and TRBJ2-7; D remains unclear. CDR3 length equals 13 residues. The ends were cut back, 6 bases at V and 5 bases at J, with 14 bases in the middle. Germline V gene lookup returns CDR1 KGHSH and CDR2 LQKENI. As DNA, the CDR3 is TGTGCCAGCTCTCCAGCTGGAGAAAACGAGCAGTACTTC. As protein: CASSPAGENEQYF.

The gene calls are TRBV6-5 and TRBJ2-5; D could derive from TRBD1 or TRBD2 (5 bases each). In germline, CDR1 is MNHEY, CDR2 SVGAGI. V was shortened by 7 bases and J by 1 base, with 16 bases between the two germline ends. The length of the CDR3 is 15 residues. The CDR3 region has the DNA TGTGCCAGCACCATTCTCCGGGGCCTCCAAGAGACCCAGTACTTC. Its translation: CASTILRGLQETQYF.

This clone appeared a few times. The V call is TRBV29-1, the J call TRBJ2-5, with D unresolved. This CDR3 contains 11 residues. Trimming took off 5 bases at V and 4 bases at J, with 8 bases between the two ends. The germline CDR1 and CDR2 sequences are SQVTM and ANQGSEA. The CDR3 is CSVRWLETQYF. The CDR3 DNA reads TGCAGCGTTAGGTGGTTAGAGACCCAGTACTTC. Complete variable domain (other parts from reference TRBV29-1 and TRBJ2-5): SAVISQKPSRDICQRGTSLTIQCQVDSQVTMMFWYRQQPGQSLTLIATANQGSEATYESGFVIDKFPISRPNLTFSTLTVSNMSPEDSSIYLCSVRWLETQYFGPGTRLLVL.

As concerns this clone: A junction end diverges from the germline sequence, so it may reflect a read error. V gene TRBV29-1 combines with J gene TRBJ2-7, with TRBD1 as a possible D gene (6 bases). CDR3 length: 15 residues. CDR1 and CDR2 from the germline V gene are SQVTM and ANQGSEA. This CDR3 reads CSVEGTTSSSYEQYF. CDR3 in DNA: TGCAGCGTCGAAGGGACAACCTCCTCCTCCTACGAGCAGTACTTC.

The chain joins TRBV4-1 to TRBJ1-2; 10 bases are a match to TRBD1. The germline V gene has CDR1 MGHRA and CDR2 YSYEKL. The CDR3 length is 15 residues. The V gene end was trimmed by 0 bases and the J gene end by 7 bases; junction bases not matched to a gene: 5. CDR3 coding DNA: TGCGCCAGCAGCCAAGAAGGGACAGGGGTACCTGGCTACACCTTC. Protein sequence: CASSQEGTGVPGYTF.

V gene TRBV6-2 or TRBV6-3 combines with J gene TRBJ1-1; D call uncertain. This CDR3 region has 13 residues. V was trimmed by 0 bases and J by 9 bases, leaving 11 bases between them. Per germline, CDR1 MNHEY and CDR2 SVGEGT. CDR3 DNA sequence: TGTGCCAGCAGTTACTCGGACGGATTAAAAGCTTTCTTT. Protein product: CASSYSDGLKAFF.

The chain couples TRBV2 to TRBJ2-1; 7 bases map to TRBD2. J lost 10 bases, V lost 6 bases, and 9 bases had no gene match. The CDR3 has 13 residues. Germline V gene data show CDR1 as SNHLY and CDR2 as FYNNEI. The CDR3 DNA follows: TGTGCCAGCAGCGGACTAGAGAGGGCGGAGCAGTTCTTC. Amino acids: CASSGLERAEQFF.

This chain joins TRBV2 and TRBJ2-7; no reliable D call. The CDR3 runs to 12 residues. Germline V gene lookup returns CDR1 SNHLY and CDR2 FYNNEI. V gave up 6 bases and J gave up 11 bases, with 17 bases separating them. The CDR3 sequence is CASRMDGIKKYF. The CDR3 DNA sequence: TGTGCCAGCAGGATGGACGGAATAAAGAAGTACTTC.

V and J are TRBV11-2 and TRBJ2-1; TRBD1 might be the D (6 bases). Germline lookup yields CDR1 SGHAT and CDR2 FQNNGV. The CDR3 spans 15 residues. The germline V and J ends were trimmed by 5 bases and 0 bases, with 11 bases remaining between them. The CDR3 region is CASSRQGSSYNEQFF. CDR3 coding DNA: TGTGCCAGCAGCCGTCAGGGGAGCTCCTACAATGAGCAGTTCTTC.

V and J are TRBV15 and TRBJ1-2; maybe TRBD1 (6 bases). Germline V gene data show CDR1 as LNHNV and CDR2 as YYDKDF (reference sequence). This CDR3 comprises 13 residues. V was pared by 3 bases and J by 6 bases, with 11 bases between. The CDR3 protein is CATSSGAGDGYTF. The CDR3 DNA reads TGTGCCACCAGCAGTGGGGCAGGGGATGGCTACACCTTC. Filled out from reference TRBV15 and TRBJ1-2, the complete variable domain reads DAMVIQNPRYQVTQFGKPVTLSCSQTLNHNVMYWYQQKSSQAPKLLFHYYDKDFNNEADTPDNFQSRRPNTSFCFLDIRSPGLGDTAMYLCATSSGAGDGYTFGSGTRLTVV.